The 8 T cell receptor beta chains reported below all come from one sample, sequenced in a study of blood T cell repertoires in COVID-19. Data came from immunoSEQ multiplex PCR; TCRdb stores just in-frame clones and leaves some out. The sample contains 120,000 to 150,000 clones, roughly 87% of which appear only once. The sample comprised PBMCs or T cells enriched from blood (not recorded which). Receptors were obtained from a woman between 40 and 55 years old who had been exposed to COVID-19.

The chain carries TRBV5-4 and TRBJ2-3, with TRBD1 matching 9 bases. The CDR3 sequence is 13 residues long. The V segment lost 10 bases and the J segment 3 bases; nucleotides outside the gene matches: 6. The germline V gene encodes CDR1 SGHNT and CDR2 YYREEE (reference sequence). The CDR3 DNA follows: TGTGCCCTGAGGGACAGGGTGACAGATACGCAGTATTTT. This sequence encodes CALRDRVTDTQYF.

The chain carries TRBV6-2 or TRBV6-3 and TRBJ2-5, with TRBD2 identical over 11 bases. The J segment lost 1 base and the V segment lost 2 bases, leaving 6 bases of the junction unmatched. The CDR3 covers 17 residues. Germline V gives CDR1 MNHEY, CDR2 SVGEGT. This CDR3 reads CASSYELAGDPQETQYF. DNA for the CDR3: TGTGCCAGCAGTTACGAACTAGCGGGAGACCCCCAAGAGACCCAGTACTTC.

The chain carries TRBV7-8 and TRBJ2-3, with TRBD2 identical over 11 bases. From germline, CDR1 is SGHVS and CDR2 FQNEAQ. The CDR3 extends over 15 amino acids. With V trimmed by 7 bases and J by 10 bases, 13 bases remained unmatched. The CDR3 region has the DNA TGTGCCAGCACCCTAACTAGCGGGAGCGACTGGGCGCAGTATTTT. Its protein is CASTLTSGSDWAQYF.

The rearrangement joins TRBV5-4 to TRBJ1-1, with 8 nucleotides matching TRBD1. Germline trimming cut 5 bases from V and 0 bases from J; bases unmatched to any gene: 6. This CDR3 is built from 15 residues. Per germline, CDR1 SGHNT and CDR2 YYREEE (reference sequence). CDR3 residues: CASRPQTGVNTEAFF. The CDR3 DNA follows: TGTGCCAGCAGACCCCAGACAGGGGTGAACACTGAAGCTTTCTTT.

This clone occurred once. V is TRBV29-1 and J is TRBJ1-1; weak D call: TRBD1 (5 bases). Trimming cost V 7 bases and J 7 bases, with 19 bases left between them. The CDR3 consists of 13 residues. Germline V gene sequence: CDR1 SQVTM, CDR2 ANQGSEA. CDR3 in DNA: TGCAGCGCCGAAAGGGGCAGATCCGTTGAAGCTTTCTTT. Translating it yields CSAERGRSVEAFF.

This clone was counted between two and nine times. The chain links TRBV28 to TRBJ1-4; no clear D gene. CDR3 size: 15 residues. CDR1 MDHEN and CDR2 SYDVKM come from the germline V gene. Between the trimmed V and J ends, which lost 1 base and 0 bases, there was a span of 6 bases. CDR3 nucleotides: TGTGCCAGCAGTTTATTGGCAGCAACTAATGAAAAACTGTTTTTT. Amino acid sequence: CASSLLAATNEKLFF.

The V gene is TRBV5-1, the J gene TRBJ2-7; possible D gene TRBD2, 6 bases. With 3 bases removed from V and 4 bases from J, the gap between germline ends came to 11 bases. Germline CDR1 is SGHRS and CDR2 is YFSETQ. The CDR3 runs to 13 residues. CDR3 sequence: CASSWGETYEQYF. CDR3 coding DNA: TGCGCCAGCAGCTGGGGGGAGACTTACGAGCAGTACTTC.

The chain joins TRBV14 to TRBJ2-3, with D unresolved. The ends were cut back, 4 bases at V and 6 bases at J, with 26 bases in the middle. The CDR3 contains 18 residues. CDR1 and CDR2 (germline): SGHDN, FVKESK. The CDR3 DNA is TGTGCCAGCAGCCCGAGCCCCGATAGAGGAGTTAGGTTGGATACGCAGTATTTT. Its translation is CASSPSPDRGVRLDTQYF.